This is a list of T cell receptor beta chains from one sample in a study of cytomegalovirus exposure and HLA in healthy donors. Produced via immunoSEQ multiplex PCR; TCRdb's table is partial and in-frame only. The data contain around 250,000 clones, around 90% of them singletons. Sequencing input: PBMCs. These receptors all come from a girl aged 2 to 10 in good health and CMV-seronegative. Both conserved end residues are part of each CDR3. The D gene is left open where the match is weak. Not every row has a clone size; where given, it reads once, few, many or a size class.

abundance	len	v_gene	d_gene	j_gene	CDR3nt	CDR3aa
-	16	TRBV27	TRBD2	TRBJ2-3	TGTGCCAGCAGTTCGGGACTAGTATTCTGGACAGATACGCAGTATTTT	CASSSGLVFWTDTQYF
-	15	TRBV5-1	-	TRBJ1-1	TGCGCCAGCAGCTTGGTCGGGGGGCTGAACACTGAAGCTTTCTTT	CASSLVGGLNTEAFF
-	14	TRBV2	-	TRBJ1-5	TGTGCCAGCAGAGGGGAAGTGGCCAATCAGCCCCAGCATTTT	CASRGEVANQPQHF
-	14	TRBV27	TRBD2	TRBJ2-1	TGTGCCAGCAGGAGAGCGGGGGGCCCTAGTGAGCAGTTCTTC	CASRRAGGPSEQFF
once	14	TRBV25-1	-	TRBJ1-1	TGTGCCAGCAGTGAATGGGGGGGCGGTGCTGAAGCTTTCTTT	CASSEWGGGAEAFF
-	15	TRBV7-8	TRBD1	TRBJ1-6	TGTGCCAGCAGCTTAGTCGCAGGGGGGAATTCACCCCTCCACTTT	CASSLVAGGNSPLHF
-	18	TRBV25-1	TRBD1	TRBJ1-1	TGTGCCAGCAAGGGGTCGGGACAGGGGGGAGAGAGGAACACTGAAGCTTTCTTT	CASKGSGQGGERNTEAFF
-	16	TRBV7-9	TRBD1	TRBJ1-1	TGTGCCAGCAGCTTAGACAGGGGGCCTGGTTTCACTGAAGCTTTCTTT	CASSLDRGPGFTEAFF
-	16	TRBV19	-	TRBJ2-3	TGTGCCAGTAGCACAGGCGGATCGGCCCCTAGATCGGCGCAGTATTTT	CASSTGGSAPRSAQYF
-	14	TRBV5-4	TRBD2	TRBJ2-7	TGTGCCAGCAGCTCCCCGTCTAGCGGATACGAGCAGTACTTC	CASSSPSSGYEQYF
-	16	TRBV7-2	TRBD2	TRBJ2-7	TGTGCCAGCAGCTTAGCCCCCGGGACTATTTACTACGAGCAGTACTTC	CASSLAPGTIYYEQYF